The source of this TCR beta chain is a study of STAT3 mutations in large granular lymphocyte leukemia. Across the study: Roughly half the longitudinally sequenced T-LGLL patients had canonical STAT3 mutations. Study-wide findings and caveats: At least one immunodominant TCR beta clonotype appeared in every T-cell large granular lymphocyte leukemia patient.

This clone was counted a few times. Its specificity is unknown. Only in-frame clones appear in the TCRdb table, and some are missing; sequencing was by immunoSEQ multiplex PCR. The sample has 9,500 to 13,000 clones, around 49% seen once; the top ten hold approximately 8.9%. The V gene lost 0 bases and the J gene lost 3 bases, with 9 bases spanning the gap. CDR3 length equals 15 residues. The germline CDR1 and CDR2 sequences are MNHEY and SVGAGI. The chain recombines TRBV6-5 with TRBJ1-5; D uncertain. The specimen was peripheral blood mononuclear cells. The sequence was collected from a boy aged 10-17 years with T-cell large granular lymphocyte leukemia. Some clones in this sample may be carry-over from other donors' samples. CDR3 in DNA: TGTGCCAGCAGTTACTCGTCTAGGGCCAATCAGCCCCAGCATTTT. Its protein is CASSYSSRANQPQHF.